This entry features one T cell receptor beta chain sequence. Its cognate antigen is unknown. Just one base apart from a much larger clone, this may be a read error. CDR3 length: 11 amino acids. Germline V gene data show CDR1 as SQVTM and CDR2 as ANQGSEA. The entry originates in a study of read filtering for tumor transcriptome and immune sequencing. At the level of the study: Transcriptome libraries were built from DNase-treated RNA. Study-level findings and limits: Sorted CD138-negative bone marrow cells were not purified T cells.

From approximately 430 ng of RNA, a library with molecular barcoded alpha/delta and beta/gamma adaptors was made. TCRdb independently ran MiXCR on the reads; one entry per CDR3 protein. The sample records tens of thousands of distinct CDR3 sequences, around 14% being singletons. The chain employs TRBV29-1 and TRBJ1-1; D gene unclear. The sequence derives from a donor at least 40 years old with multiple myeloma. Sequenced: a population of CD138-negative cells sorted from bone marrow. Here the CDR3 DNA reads TGCGGCGTTGGGGTGAACACTGAAGCTTTCTTT. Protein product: CGVGVNTEAFF.